One and the same sample provided the 13 T cell receptor beta chains below, sequenced in a study of blood T cell repertoires in COVID-19. Clones were read by immunoSEQ multiplex PCR, and TCRdb kept only the in-frame ones, dropping some. The repertoire holds roughly 380,000 clones, with about 89% as singletons. Sequenced input: PBMCs or T cells enriched from blood (not recorded which). The receptors come from a man aged 30 to 45 who had recovered from COVID-19.

The CDR3 DNA is TGTGCCAGCAGGACGGGACAGCCGGGACTAGCGGGGTCCTACGAGCAGTACTTC. Protein product: CASRTGQPGLAGSYEQYF. The chain carries TRBV2 and TRBJ2-7; 13 nucleotides agree with TRBD2. This CDR3 region has 18 residues. V gave up 6 bases and J gave up 1 base; unmatched junction bases: 12. CDR1 and CDR2 (germline): SNHLY, FYNNEI. The complete variable domain, with remaining parts taken from reference TRBV2 and TRBJ2-7, reads EPEVTQTPSHQVTQMGQEVILRCVPISNHLYFYWYRQILGQKVEFLVSFYNNEISEKSEIFDDQFSVERPDGSNFTLKIRSTKLEDSAMYFCASRTGQPGLAGSYEQYFGPGTRLTVT.

The genes are TRBV7-9 and TRBJ2-5; the D gene is possibly TRBD1 (6 bases). The CDR3 spans 15 residues. Looked up from germline, CDR1 is SEHNR and CDR2 is FQNEAQ (reference sequence). V was clipped by 4 bases and J by 1 base, with 13 bases between them. Written as DNA, the CDR3 is TGTGCCAGCAGCTACGGGACACCAATCCAAGAGACCCAGTACTTC. Its translation is CASSYGTPIQETQYF. Together with reference TRBV7-9 and TRBJ2-5, the CDR3 gives the full variable domain: DTGVSQNPRHKITKRGQNVTFRCDPISEHNRLYWYRQTLGQGPEFLTYFQNEAQLEKSRLLSDRFSAERPKGSFSTLEIQRTEQGDSAMYLCASSYGTPIQETQYFGPGTRLLVL.

The chain employs TRBV7-9 and TRBJ1-4; D call uncertain. Germline V lookup: CDR1 SEHNR, CDR2 FQNEAQ (reference sequence). This CDR3 is built from 13 residues. V was shortened by 3 bases and J by 4 bases, with 6 bases between the two germline ends. The CDR3 is CASSLEGNEKLFF. As DNA, the CDR3 is TGTGCCAGCAGCTTGGAGGGTAATGAAAAACTGTTTTTT.

V is TRBV20-1 and J is TRBJ2-5; D may be TRBD2 (5 bases). The germline V gene has CDR1 DFQATT and CDR2 SNEGSKA (reference sequence). The V and J ends lost 3 bases and 2 bases respectively, with 13 bases between them. The CDR3 covers 14 residues. In nucleotides, the CDR3 is TGCAGTGCTAGTCTCCCCCCGGGACAAGAGACCCAGTACTTC. This encodes CSASLPPGQETQYF.

The chain uses TRBV19 and TRBJ1-5; D is ambiguous. The CDR3 totals 15 residues. V was cut by 5 bases and J by 2 bases, with 13 bases left in between. Germline assignment: CDR1 LNHDA and CDR2 SQIVND (reference sequence). The CDR3 region has the DNA TGTGCCAGTAGTGCCTCCCAAGGAGGCAATCAGCCCCAGCATTTT. Translating it yields CASSASQGGNQPQHF.

This clone came up a few times. V usage is TRBV7-7 and J usage is TRBJ2-2, with unresolved D. This CDR3 region has 15 residues. Trimming pared 8 bases from V and 4 bases from J, leaving 17 bases between. Germline lookup yields CDR1 SSHAT and CDR2 FNYEAQ (reference sequence). Here the CDR3 reads CASGLIGASTGELFF. As DNA, the CDR3 is TGTGCCAGCGGATTAATTGGAGCGTCCACCGGGGAGCTGTTTTTT.

J is TRBJ2-7 and V is TRBV30; maybe TRBD1 (6 bases). V shed 4 bases and J shed 5 bases, with 15 bases lying between them. The germline V gene encodes CDR1 GTSNPN and CDR2 SVGIG (reference sequence). The CDR3 runs to 13 residues. The CDR3 sequence: CAWNRRGTHEQYF. Written as DNA, the CDR3 is TGTGCCTGGAATCGCAGGGGAACCCACGAGCAGTACTTC.

This chain connects TRBV5-5 to TRBJ2-5, with 11 bases lining up with TRBD1. There are 16 residues in the CDR3. V shed 0 bases and J 5 bases; nucleotides not matched to a gene: 6. CDR1 and CDR2 from the germline V gene are SGHKS and YYEKEE (reference sequence). DNA of the CDR3: TGTGCCAGCAGCTTGGGGACAGGGGGCGCTGCGGAGACCCAGTACTTC. Translation: CASSLGTGGAAETQYF.

The chain uses TRBV7-2 and TRBJ2-2, with a weak D call TRBD2 (6 bases). This CDR3 comprises 15 residues. Germline V gene sequence: CDR1 SGHTA, CDR2 FQGNSA. V was pared by 6 bases and J by 5 bases, with 16 bases between. CDR3 protein: CASRGDPGGTGELFF. DNA for the CDR3: TGTGCCAGCAGAGGGGATCCCGGGGGTACCGGGGAGCTGTTTTTT. The full variable domain, rest sourced from reference TRBV7-2 and TRBJ2-2, is GAGVSQSPSNKVTEKGKDVELRCDPISGHTALYWYRQSLGQGLEFLIYFQGNSAPDKSGLPSDRFSAERTGGSVSTLTIQRTQQEDSAVYLCASRGDPGGTGELFFGEGSRLTVL.

This rearrangement joins TRBV2 to TRBJ1-1; D unclear. There are 11 residues in the CDR3. Germline CDR1 SNHLY, CDR2 FYNNEI. The ends were cut back, 2 bases at V and 7 bases at J, with 5 bases in the middle. CDR3: CASSETVEAFF. For the CDR3, the DNA is TGTGCCAGCAGTGAAACGGTTGAAGCTTTCTTT.

This clone was detected once. The CDR3 region is CAWSLEWRRAEAFF. CDR3 nucleotide sequence: TGTGCCTGGAGTCTTGAATGGAGGAGGGCTGAAGCTTTCTTT. The rearrangement joins TRBV30 to TRBJ1-1; no reliable D call. The germline CDR1 and CDR2 sequences are GTSNPN and SVGIG (reference sequence). Trimming left V 2 bases short and J 6 bases short, with 16 bases between. CDR3 length: 14 amino acids. The variable domain in full, completed from reference TRBV30 and TRBJ1-1, reads SQTIHQWPATLVQPVGSPLSLECTVEGTSNPNLYWYRQAAGRGLQLLFYSVGIGQISSEVPQNLSASRPQDRQFILSSKKLLLSDSGFYLCAWSLEWRRAEAFFGQGTRLTVV.

The chain joins TRBV14 to TRBJ2-3; a weak D match, TRBD1 (6 bases). Germline loops: CDR1 SGHDN, CDR2 FVKESK. The CDR3 is made up of 16 amino acids. V lost 1 base and J 0 bases, leaving 11 bases between the germline ends. CDR3 nucleotides: TGTGCCAGCAGCCAAGTAGTGGGGGCGAGCACAGATACGCAGTATTTT. Amino acid sequence: CASSQVVGASTDTQYF.

This clone was counted a single time. This chain joins TRBV15 and TRBJ2-3; tentative D call: TRBD2 (7 bases). Trimming shortened V by 0 bases and J by 4 bases, and 17 bases separated the two germline ends. Germline V CDR1 and CDR2: LNHNV, YYDKDF (reference sequence). This CDR3 spans 17 amino acids. The CDR3 bases are TGTGCCACCAGCAGAGATATCGCGGGGGCAGGATCAGATACGCAGTATTTT. It yields the protein CATSRDIAGAGSDTQYF. The variable domain in full, with the rest retrieved from reference TRBV15 and TRBJ2-3, is DAMVIQNPRYQVTQFGKPVTLSCSQTLNHNVMYWYQQKSSQAPKLLFHYYDKDFNNEADTPDNFQSRRPNTSFCFLDIRSPGLGDTAMYLCATSRDIAGAGSDTQYFGPGTRLTVL.